The clone carrying this TCR beta chain was seen more than once but under ten times. The sample belongs to a study of identical twins. In germline, CDR1 is DFQATT, CDR2 SNEGSKA (reference sequence). V was shortened by 5 bases and J by 9 bases, with 13 bases between the two germline ends. The CDR3 extends over 12 amino acids. TCRdb reprocessed the 5' RACE reads via MiXCR and lists one record per CDR3 protein. The sample shows 400,000 to 650,000 distinct CDR3 sequences, roughly 21% of them seen only once. The same data also went into a second study, on T cells expressing NK-cell markers. That source adds: Dominant NKG2C+ clonotypes made up 1.0-7.0% of CD8+ T cells in over five donors. Also leading the CD3+CD56-NKG2C+ fraction in a handful of donors were these clonotypes.

The chain has TRBV20-1 and TRBJ2-2; D uncertain. This TCR was recovered from a woman between 18 and 29 years old in good health. Sequencing was done on a sample of CD4+ T cells sorted from blood. CDR3 amino acids: CSASGPLRELFF. The CDR3 DNA is TGCAGTGCTTCAGGACCTCTCCGGGAGCTGTTTTTT.